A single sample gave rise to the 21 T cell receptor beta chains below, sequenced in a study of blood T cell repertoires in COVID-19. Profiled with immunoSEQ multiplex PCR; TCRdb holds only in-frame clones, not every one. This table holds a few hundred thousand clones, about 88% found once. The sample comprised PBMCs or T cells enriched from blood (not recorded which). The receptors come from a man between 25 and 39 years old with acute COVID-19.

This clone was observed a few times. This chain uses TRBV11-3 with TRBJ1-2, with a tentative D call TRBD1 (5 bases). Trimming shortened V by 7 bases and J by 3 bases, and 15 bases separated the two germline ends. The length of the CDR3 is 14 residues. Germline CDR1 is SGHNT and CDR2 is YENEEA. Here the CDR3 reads CASTHQGGDYGYTF. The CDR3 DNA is TGTGCCAGCACACATCAGGGTGGCGACTATGGCTACACCTTC. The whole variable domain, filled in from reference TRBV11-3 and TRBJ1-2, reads EAGVVQSPRYKIIEKKQPVAFWCNPISGHNTLYWYLQNLGQGPELLIRYENEEAVDDSQLPKDRFSAERLKGVDSTLKIQPAELGDSAVYLCASTHQGGDYGYTFGSGTRLTVV.

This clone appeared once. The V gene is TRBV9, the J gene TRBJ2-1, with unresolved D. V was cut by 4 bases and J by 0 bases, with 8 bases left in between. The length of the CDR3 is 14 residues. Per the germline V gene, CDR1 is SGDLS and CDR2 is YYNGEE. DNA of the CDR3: TGTGCCAGCAGCCAGGCCGTCTCCTACAATGAGCAGTTCTTC. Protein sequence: CASSQAVSYNEQFF.

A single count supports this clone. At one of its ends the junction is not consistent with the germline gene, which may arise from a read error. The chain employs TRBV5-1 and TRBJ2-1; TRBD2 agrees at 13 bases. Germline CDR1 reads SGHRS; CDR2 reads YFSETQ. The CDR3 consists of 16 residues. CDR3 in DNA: TGTGCCAGCAGCAGACTAGCGGGAGGCCCTTACAATGAGCAGTTCTTC. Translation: CASSRLAGGPYNEQFF.

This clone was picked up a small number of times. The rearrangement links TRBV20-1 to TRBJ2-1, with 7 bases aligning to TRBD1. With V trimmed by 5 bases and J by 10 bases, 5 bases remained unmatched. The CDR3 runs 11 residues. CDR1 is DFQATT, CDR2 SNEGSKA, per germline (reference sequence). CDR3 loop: CSAPTGYEQFF. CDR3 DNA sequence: TGCAGTGCTCCGACAGGGTACGAGCAGTTCTTC.

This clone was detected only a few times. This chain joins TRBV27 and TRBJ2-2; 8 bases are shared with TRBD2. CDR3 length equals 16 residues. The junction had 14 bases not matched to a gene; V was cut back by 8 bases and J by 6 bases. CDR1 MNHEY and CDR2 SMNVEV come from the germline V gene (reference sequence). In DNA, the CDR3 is TGTGCCAGCCGCCGGGAGCGGGAGCGACGATCCGGGGAGCTGTTTTTT. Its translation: CASRRERERRSGELFF.

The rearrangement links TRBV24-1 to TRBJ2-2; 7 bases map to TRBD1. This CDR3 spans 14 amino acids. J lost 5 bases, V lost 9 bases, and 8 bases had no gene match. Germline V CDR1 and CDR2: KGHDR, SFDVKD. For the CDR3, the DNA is TGTGCCACCTCCGCGGCAGGGGGTACCGGGGAGCTGTTTTTT. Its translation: CATSAAGGTGELFF.

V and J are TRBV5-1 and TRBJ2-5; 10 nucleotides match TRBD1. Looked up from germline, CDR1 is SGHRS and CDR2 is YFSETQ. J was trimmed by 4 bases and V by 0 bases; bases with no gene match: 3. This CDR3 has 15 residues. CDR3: CASSLAGQGGETQYF. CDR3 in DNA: TGCGCCAGCAGCTTGGCTGGACAGGGGGGAGAGACCCAGTACTTC.

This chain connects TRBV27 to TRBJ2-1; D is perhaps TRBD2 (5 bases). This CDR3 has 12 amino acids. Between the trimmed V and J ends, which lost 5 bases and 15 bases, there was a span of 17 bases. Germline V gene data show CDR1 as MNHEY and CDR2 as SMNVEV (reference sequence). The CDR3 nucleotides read TGTGCCAGCAGTCCTCGCACGGGGATACGGTTCTTC. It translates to CASSPRTGIRFF.

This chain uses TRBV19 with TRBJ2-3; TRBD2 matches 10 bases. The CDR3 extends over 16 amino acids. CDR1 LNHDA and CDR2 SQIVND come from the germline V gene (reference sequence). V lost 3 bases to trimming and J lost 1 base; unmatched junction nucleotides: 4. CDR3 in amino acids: CASSMLTSGGTDTQYF. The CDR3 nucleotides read TGTGCCAGTAGTATGCTAACTAGCGGGGGCACAGATACGCAGTATTTT.

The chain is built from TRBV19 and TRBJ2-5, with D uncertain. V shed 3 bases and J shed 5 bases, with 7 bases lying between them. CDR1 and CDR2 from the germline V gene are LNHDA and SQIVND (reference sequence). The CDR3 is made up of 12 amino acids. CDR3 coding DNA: TGTGCCAGTAGTATCGGGTTTGAGACCCAGTACTTC. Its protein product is CASSIGFETQYF. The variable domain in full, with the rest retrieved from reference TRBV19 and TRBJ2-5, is DGGITQSPKYLFRKEGQNVTLSCEQNLNHDAMYWYRQDPGQGLRLIYYSQIVNDFQKGDIAEGYSVSREKKESFPLTVTSAQKNPTAFYLCASSIGFETQYFGPGTRLLVL.

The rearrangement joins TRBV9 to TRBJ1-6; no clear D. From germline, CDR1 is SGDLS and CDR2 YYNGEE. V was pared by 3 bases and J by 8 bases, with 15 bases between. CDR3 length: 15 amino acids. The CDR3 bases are TGTGCCAGCAGCGCCCTCGGGTCAAGCCATTCACCCCTCCACTTT. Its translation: CASSALGSSHSPLHF. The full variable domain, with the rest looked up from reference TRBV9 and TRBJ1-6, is DSGVTQTPKHLITATGQRVTLRCSPRSGDLSVYWYQQSLDQGLQFLIQYYNGEERAKGNILERFSAQQFPDLHSELNLSSLELGDSALYFCASSALGSSHSPLHFGNGTRLTVT.

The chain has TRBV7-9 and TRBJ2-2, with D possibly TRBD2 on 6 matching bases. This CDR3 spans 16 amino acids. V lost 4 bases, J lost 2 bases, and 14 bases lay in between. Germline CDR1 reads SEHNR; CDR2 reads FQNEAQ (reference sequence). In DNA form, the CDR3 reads TGTGCCAGCAGCTATTCGGGCGGGGTAAACACCGGGGAGCTGTTTTTT. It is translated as CASSYSGGVNTGELFF.

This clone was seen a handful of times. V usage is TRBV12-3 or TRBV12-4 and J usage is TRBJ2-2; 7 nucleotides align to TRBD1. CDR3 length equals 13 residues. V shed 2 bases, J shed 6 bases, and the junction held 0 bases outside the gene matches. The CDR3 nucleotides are TGTGCCAGCAGTTTACAGGGGGCCGGGGAGCTGTTTTTT. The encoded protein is CASSLQGAGELFF.

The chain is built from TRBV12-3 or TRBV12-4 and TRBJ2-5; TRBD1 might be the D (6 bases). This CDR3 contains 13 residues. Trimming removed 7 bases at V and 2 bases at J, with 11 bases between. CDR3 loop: CASTPDSQETQYF. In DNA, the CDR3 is TGTGCCAGCACTCCGGACAGTCAAGAGACCCAGTACTTC.

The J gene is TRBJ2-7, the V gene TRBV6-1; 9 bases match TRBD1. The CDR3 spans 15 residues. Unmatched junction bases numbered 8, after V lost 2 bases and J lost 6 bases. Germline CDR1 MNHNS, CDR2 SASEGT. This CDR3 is CASSEQPGQGLEQYV. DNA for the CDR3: TGTGCCAGCAGTGAACAACCGGGACAGGGACTCGAGCAGTACGTC.

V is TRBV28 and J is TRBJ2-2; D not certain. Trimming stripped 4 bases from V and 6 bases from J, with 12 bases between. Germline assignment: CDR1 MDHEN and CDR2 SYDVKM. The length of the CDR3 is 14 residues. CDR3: CASSYVSVSGELFF. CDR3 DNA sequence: TGTGCCAGCAGTTATGTAAGCGTATCCGGGGAGCTGTTTTTT.

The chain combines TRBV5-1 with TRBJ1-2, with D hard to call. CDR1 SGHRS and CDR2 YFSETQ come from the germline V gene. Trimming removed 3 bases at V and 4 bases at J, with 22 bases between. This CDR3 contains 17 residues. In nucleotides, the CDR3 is TGCGCCAGCAGCTCGGAGCCTGAGGAGATCCAAACCTATGGCTACACCTTC. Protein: CASSSEPEEIQTYGYTF.

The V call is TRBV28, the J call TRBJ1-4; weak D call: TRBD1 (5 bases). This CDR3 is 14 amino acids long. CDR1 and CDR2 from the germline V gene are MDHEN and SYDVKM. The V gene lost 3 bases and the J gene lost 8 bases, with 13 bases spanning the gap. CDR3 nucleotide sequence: TGTGCCAGCAGTTTGTCAGGGCAGTGGGAAAAACTGTTTTTT. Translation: CASSLSGQWEKLFF.

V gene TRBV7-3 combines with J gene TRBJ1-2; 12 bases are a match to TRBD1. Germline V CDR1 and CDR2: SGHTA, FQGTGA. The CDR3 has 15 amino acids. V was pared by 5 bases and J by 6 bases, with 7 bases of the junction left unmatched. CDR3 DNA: TGTGCCAGCAGCCTGAAAGGGACAGGGGGCAATGGCTACACCTTC. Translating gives CASSLKGTGGNGYTF.

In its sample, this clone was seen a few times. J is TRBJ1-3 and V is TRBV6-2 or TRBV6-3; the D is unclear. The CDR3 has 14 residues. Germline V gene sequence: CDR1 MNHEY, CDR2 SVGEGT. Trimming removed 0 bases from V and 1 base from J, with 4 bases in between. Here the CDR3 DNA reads TGTGCCAGCAGTTACTCCGGGTCTGGAAACACCATATATTTT. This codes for CASSYSGSGNTIYF.

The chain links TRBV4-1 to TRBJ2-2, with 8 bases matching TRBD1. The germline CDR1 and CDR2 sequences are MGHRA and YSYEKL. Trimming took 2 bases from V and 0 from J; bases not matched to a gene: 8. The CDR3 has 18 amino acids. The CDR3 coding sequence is TGCGCCAGCAGCCAATTCGGGACAGGCTCGTCGAACACCGGGGAGCTGTTTTTT. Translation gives CASSQFGTGSSNTGELFF.